The 23 T cell receptor beta chains below all came from one sample that was sequenced in a study of T-cell memory formation after mild COVID-19. One entry per CDR3 protein results from TCRdb running MiXCR on the 5' RACE reads. In the table there are over 300,000 distinct CDR3 sequences, 20% to 25% of which are singletons. Material for sequencing was PBMCs or a T cell subset sorted from them (not recorded which). These receptors all come from a man in his late teens or twenties who had mild COVID-19 (a few samples of this study predate the infection). Cell type and time point are not known.

This clonotype has only a few counts. The gene calls are TRBV28 and TRBJ2-3; no firm D call. Germline CDR1 and CDR2: MDHEN and SYDVKM. The CDR3 loop spans 14 amino acids. Trimming pared 6 bases from V and 0 bases from J, leaving 10 bases between. The CDR3 nucleotides are TGTGCCAGCAGGCCCCAGACTAGCACAGATACGCAGTATTTT. Translated: CASRPQTSTDTQYF.

Only a few counts were recorded for this clonotype. V and J are TRBV7-2 and TRBJ2-1; 12 bases match TRBD2. Germline V gene data show CDR1 as SGHTA and CDR2 as FQGNSA. The CDR3 runs 18 residues. The J segment lost 13 bases and the V segment lost 0 bases, leaving 16 bases of the junction unmatched. The CDR3 region is CASSLAREPGLAGAGQFF. As DNA, the CDR3 is TGTGCCAGCAGCTTAGCGCGGGAACCGGGACTAGCGGGCGCCGGACAGTTCTTC. Full variable domain (rest looked up from reference TRBV7-2 and TRBJ2-1): GAGVSQSPSNKVTEKGKDVELRCDPISGHTALYWYRQSLGQGLEFLIYFQGNSAPDKSGLPSDRFSAERTGGSVSTLTIQRTQQEDSAVYLCASSLAREPGLAGAGQFFGPGTRLTVL.

This clonotype was observed a handful of times. This chain connects TRBV5-1 to TRBJ1-6, with D hard to call. The CDR3 runs 14 residues. CDR1 is SGHRS and CDR2 is YFSETQ in the germline V gene. V was shortened by 0 bases and J by 2 bases, with 3 bases between the two germline ends. CDR3 amino acids: CASSLDPYNSPLHF. In nucleotides, the CDR3 is TGCGCCAGCAGCTTGGACCCCTATAATTCACCCCTCCACTTT.

This clonotype has just one count. The rearrangement links TRBV4-3 to TRBJ1-1; the match to TRBD1 covers 7 bases. Losses at the gene ends were 5 bases for V and 7 bases for J; bases not matched to a gene: 7. Germline lookup yields CDR1 LGHNA and CDR2 YSLEER. This CDR3 comprises 13 residues. The CDR3 coding sequence is TGCGCCAGCAGCATACACAGGGGATATGAAGCTTTCTTT. Translating it yields CASSIHRGYEAFF.

This clonotype has just a few counts. The chain links TRBV20-1 to TRBJ1-1; D call uncertain. This CDR3 is built from 13 residues. With 6 bases removed from V and 0 bases from J, the gap between germline ends came to 11 bases. The germline gives CDR1 DFQATT, CDR2 SNEGSKA (reference sequence). The CDR3 sequence is CSACEDLNTEAFF. For the CDR3, the DNA is TGCAGTGCCTGCGAGGACCTGAACACTGAAGCTTTCTTT.

This clonotype turned up a few times. V usage is TRBV27 and J usage is TRBJ2-7; D ambiguous. The V end lost 6 bases, the J end lost 0 bases, and 12 bases lay between the germline ends. Germline V gene data show CDR1 as MNHEY and CDR2 as SMNVEV (reference sequence). CDR3 length: 14 residues. The CDR3 coding sequence is TGTGCCAGCAGGGGTGCTTTTAACTCCTACGAGCAGTACTTC. Translated, it gives CASRGAFNSYEQYF.

This clonotype has more than one count but fewer than ten. The chain links TRBV20-1 to TRBJ2-5; 7 bases agree with TRBD1. Trimming took 3 bases from V and 3 from J; bases not matched to a gene: 7. The CDR3 runs to 14 residues. Germline lookup yields CDR1 DFQATT and CDR2 SNEGSKA (reference sequence). The CDR3 DNA is TGCAGTGCTAGCGACAGGGTAGTAAAAGAGACCCAGTACTTC. The encoded protein is CSASDRVVKETQYF.

This clonotype came up a few times. This rearrangement joins TRBV9 to TRBJ2-4; D gene uncertain. Trimming removed 0 bases from V and 6 bases from J, with 10 bases in between. This CDR3 is built from 14 residues. Germline V gives CDR1 SGDLS, CDR2 YYNGEE. Here the CDR3 DNA reads TGTGCCAGCAGCGTAGAACAGAGCCCAAACATTCAGTACTTC. Translation: CASSVEQSPNIQYF.

The chain employs TRBV12-5 and TRBJ1-6; D is unresolved. The V end was cut by 1 base, the J end by 9 bases, with 10 bases between. Germline CDR1 reads LGHNT; CDR2 reads FRNRAP. The CDR3 is made up of 14 amino acids. The CDR3 sequence is CASGLGLPGSPLHF. The CDR3 nucleotides are TGTGCTAGTGGTTTGGGGTTGCCGGGTTCACCCCTCCACTTT.

This rearrangement joins TRBV7-6 to TRBJ2-2; maybe TRBD2 (5 bases). The CDR3 is 16 residues long. Germline CDR1 reads SGHVS; CDR2 reads FNYEAQ. Trimming left V 1 base short and J 3 bases short, with 12 bases between. The CDR3 loop is CASSLVPSLYTGELFF. In nucleotides, the CDR3 is TGTGCCAGCAGCTTAGTACCTAGCTTGTACACCGGGGAGCTGTTTTTT. Full variable domain (outside the CDR3, taken from reference TRBV7-6 and TRBJ2-2): GAGVSQSPRYKVTKRGQDVALRCDPISGHVSLYWYRQALGQGPEFLTYFNYEAQQDKSGLPNDRFSAERPEGSISTLTIQRTEQRDSAMYRCASSLVPSLYTGELFFGEGSRLTVL.

This clonotype was seen a handful of times. V gene TRBV6-2 or TRBV6-3 combines with J gene TRBJ2-7; 7 nucleotides agree with TRBD2. CDR3 length: 15 amino acids. Germline CDR1 and CDR2: MNHEY and SVGEGT. Trimming removed 1 base from V and 2 bases from J; junction bases left unmatched: 5. CDR3 bases: TGTGCCAGCAGTTACTTTGGCGGGGGTGCCTACGAGCAGTACTTC. This translates into CASSYFGGGAYEQYF.

In this sample, this clonotype turned up a few times. The chain couples TRBV20-1 to TRBJ1-6, with TRBD1 as a possible D gene (6 bases). V lost 6 bases, J lost 4 bases, and 13 bases lay in between. The CDR3 loop spans 14 amino acids. Germline CDR1 is DFQATT and CDR2 is SNEGSKA (reference sequence). CDR3 sequence (DNA): TGCAGTGCCGAAGGACAGAATTATAATTCACCCCTCCACTTT. It yields the protein CSAEGQNYNSPLHF.

This clonotype was seen repeatedly, ten times or more. V gene TRBV28 combines with J gene TRBJ2-4, with D possibly TRBD2 on 6 matching bases. This CDR3 comprises 14 residues. The V end lost 8 bases, the J end lost 0 bases, and 11 bases lay between the germline ends. CDR1 and CDR2 from the germline V gene are MDHEN and SYDVKM. In DNA, the CDR3 is TGTGCCAGCCGATCGGGGGTAGCCAAAAACATTCAGTACTTC. Translated, it gives CASRSGVAKNIQYF.

This clonotype was seen ten or more times. The chain is built from TRBV7-2 and TRBJ1-1; 8 bases fit TRBD1. The CDR3 is 14 amino acids. Germline V CDR1 and CDR2: SGHTA, FQGNSA. After removal of 2 bases from V and 4 bases from J, the junction contained 3 bases not matched to a gene. CDR3 residues: CASSLRQGTTEAFF. The CDR3 nucleotides read TGTGCCAGCAGCTTAAGACAGGGGACCACTGAAGCTTTCTTT.

Comment on this clonotype: At one of its ends the junction is not consistent with the germline gene, which may arise from a read error. This chain links TRBV7-9 with TRBJ2-2, with D possibly TRBD1 on 6 matching bases. Germline CDR1 SEHNR, CDR2 FQNEAQ (reference sequence). The CDR3 runs to 15 residues. In DNA form, the CDR3 reads TGTGCCAGCAGCTACCGGGACACCGCCACCTGGGAGCTGTTTTTT. Residues: CASSYRDTATWELFF. Filled out from reference TRBV7-9 and TRBJ2-2, the complete variable domain reads DTGVSQNPRHKITKRGQNVTFRCDPISEHNRLYWYRQTLGQGPEFLTYFQNEAQLEKSRLLSDRFSAERPKGSFSTLEIQRTEQGDSAMYLCASSYRDTATWELFFGEGSRLTVL.

This clonotype was seen more than once but under ten times. The chain recombines TRBV7-2 with TRBJ1-2, with 9 bases aligning to TRBD1. Germline-derived CDR1 and CDR2 are SGHTA and FQGNSA. With V trimmed by 8 bases and J by 5 bases, 6 bases remained unmatched. This CDR3 has 13 amino acids. The CDR3 nucleotides are TGTGCCAGCGCGGGACAGGGCGAATATGGCTACACCTTC. This sequence encodes CASAGQGEYGYTF. Looking up the rest from reference TRBV7-2 and TRBJ1-2 gives the full variable domain: GAGVSQSPSNKVTEKGKDVELRCDPISGHTALYWYRQSLGQGLEFLIYFQGNSAPDKSGLPSDRFSAERTGGSVSTLTIQRTQQEDSAVYLCASAGQGEYGYTFGSGTRLTVV.

There are many counts of this clonotype. V is TRBV4-1 and J is TRBJ2-5; D might be TRBD2 (6 bases). The CDR3 totals 14 residues. Deletions cut 1 base from V and 1 base from J, with 7 bases between. The germline V gene has CDR1 MGHRA and CDR2 YSYEKL. CDR3 DNA sequence: TGCGCCAGCAGCCAAGGGGGACTCCAAGAGACCCAGTACTTC. It codes for CASSQGGLQETQYF.

This rearrangement joins TRBV28 to TRBJ1-5; D is perhaps TRBD1 (5 bases). V was cut by 7 bases and J by 7 bases, with 20 bases left in between. This CDR3 has 15 residues. From germline, CDR1 is MDHEN and CDR2 SYDVKM. CDR3 sequence (DNA): TGTGCCAGCACAAAGGGAGGGGCGGAGGGGCAGCCCCAGCATTTT. This codes for CASTKGGAEGQPQHF.

This chain uses TRBV4-2 with TRBJ2-1, with 12 bases fitting TRBD2. Germline V gene data show CDR1 as LGHNA and CDR2 as YNFKEQ. There are 16 residues in the CDR3. Unmatched junction bases numbered 6, after V lost 3 bases and J lost 6 bases. This CDR3 reads CASSQRLAGVPNEQFF. The CDR3 DNA reads TGTGCCAGCAGCCAGAGACTAGCGGGGGTACCCAATGAGCAGTTCTTC.

In this sample, this clonotype turned up a few times. The chain couples TRBV10-3 to TRBJ1-6; 10 bases are a match to TRBD1. CDR1 and CDR2 from the germline V gene are ENHRY and SYGVKD. The CDR3 extends over 14 amino acids. V lost 6 bases and J lost 5; bases outside the gene matches: 1. CDR3: CAISGQGDNSPLHF. The DNA of the CDR3 is TGTGCCATCAGCGGACAGGGGGATAATTCACCCCTCCACTTT.

The genes are TRBV20-1 and TRBJ1-1, with 7 nucleotides matching TRBD1. The CDR3 has 12 amino acids. Germline trimming cut 6 bases from V and 4 bases from J; bases unmatched to any gene: 5. CDR1 is DFQATT and CDR2 is SNEGSKA in the germline V gene (reference sequence). In DNA form, the CDR3 reads TGCAGTGCCCAGGGGGGAGGCACTGAAGCTTTCTTT. It translates to CSAQGGGTEAFF.

The J gene is TRBJ2-1, the V gene TRBV6-2 or TRBV6-3; perhaps TRBD2 as D (6 bases). The CDR3 is 17 amino acids. V gave up 2 bases and J gave up 7 bases, with 21 bases separating them. CDR1 and CDR2 from the germline V gene are MNHEY and SVGEGT. The chain's CDR3 is CASSYRSERASGNEQFF. CDR3 nucleotide sequence: TGTGCCAGCAGTTACCGATCCGAGCGGGCCTCGGGAAATGAGCAGTTCTTC.

This clonotype has a handful of counts. The chain employs TRBV23-1 and TRBJ2-7; 8 nucleotides match TRBD1. TRBV23-1 belongs to the ORF category, with a function that is uncertain. The V gene end was trimmed by 4 bases and the J gene end by 7 bases; junction bases not matched to a gene: 18. The length of the CDR3 is 17 residues. The DNA of the CDR3 is TGCGCCAGCAGTCGGGAGAACCCGGACAGGGACTTTACGGAGCAGTACGTC. It translates to CASSRENPDRDFTEQYV.